Listed here are 9 T cell receptor beta chains from one sample, sequenced in a study of CD8 T cells in ankylosing spondylitis. Broader study findings: A TCR beta motif of several highly homologous variants seemed to mark ankylosing spondylitis blood.

Their antigens remain unidentified. Via MiXCR, TCRdb re-called the 5' RACE reads, giving one row per CDR3 protein. The repertoire holds 250,000 to 350,000 distinct CDR3 sequences, with approximately 8% as singletons. Input material: blood, either unsorted or a sorted T cell fraction (not recorded which). The receptors were sampled from a male donor with ankylosing spondylitis.

The chain joins TRBV5-8 to TRBJ2-2; 9 bases fit TRBD2. V dropped 2 bases and J dropped 7; count of bases not matched to a gene: 6. CDR1 SGHTS and CDR2 YDEGEE come from the germline V gene. There are 15 residues in the CDR3. CDR3 in amino acids: CASSLSGRYIGELFF. The CDR3 region has the DNA TGTGCCAGCAGCTTAAGCGGGAGGTATATCGGGGAGCTGTTTTTT. Together with reference TRBV5-8 and TRBJ2-2, the CDR3 gives the full variable domain: EAGVTQSPTHLIKTRGQQATLRCSPISGHTSVYWYQQALGLGLQFLLWYDEGEERNRGNFPPRFSGRQFPNYSSELNVNALELEDSALYLCASSLSGRYIGELFFGEGSRLTVL.

The chain uses TRBV5-1 and TRBJ2-1; possible D gene TRBD1, 6 bases. The germline gives CDR1 SGHRS, CDR2 YFSETQ. V lost 0 bases and J lost 2, with 9 bases in between. CDR3 length: 15 residues. The CDR3 bases are TGCGCCAGCAGCTTGGGACGACAGGCCTACAATGAGCAGTTCTTC. Encoded protein: CASSLGRQAYNEQFF.

This chain connects TRBV5-6 to TRBJ2-7, with TRBD1 identical over 8 bases. Germline loops: CDR1 SGHDT, CDR2 YYEEEE. The CDR3 covers 16 residues. V was pared by 2 bases and J by 5 bases, with 12 bases of the junction left unmatched. The CDR3 loop is CASSLGGQVLFDEQYF. CDR3 DNA: TGTGCCAGCAGCTTAGGGGGACAGGTCCTCTTCGACGAGCAGTACTTC.

This clonotype was found a few times. The chain joins TRBV28 to TRBJ2-1; 8 nucleotides match TRBD2. CDR3 length: 18 amino acids. The V gene's germline CDR1 is MDHEN and CDR2 SYDVKM. V lost 4 bases and J lost 0; bases outside the gene matches: 11. The CDR3 sequence: CASSYSGNAPTSYNEQFF. CDR3 nucleotides: TGTGCCAGCAGTTATAGCGGGAATGCCCCCACCTCCTACAATGAGCAGTTCTTC.

The gene calls are TRBV6-1 and TRBJ2-7; D unresolved. V lost 6 bases, J lost 3 bases, and 12 bases lay in between. Germline values: CDR1 MNHNS, CDR2 SASEGT. CDR3 length: 13 amino acids. This CDR3 reads CASSKYTIYEQYF. The CDR3 DNA follows: TGTGCCAGCAGCAAATATACTATCTACGAGCAGTACTTC.

The chain carries TRBV10-3 and TRBJ2-3; a weak D match, TRBD1 (5 bases). CDR1 ENHRY and CDR2 SYGVKD come from the germline V gene. The CDR3 runs 14 residues. V was trimmed by 7 bases and J by 2 bases, leaving 13 bases between them. The CDR3 DNA reads TGTGCCATCAACCAGGGATCCGACACAGATACGCAGTATTTT. Amino acid sequence: CAINQGSDTDTQYF.

The sample holds a few counts of this clonotype. The chain employs TRBV29-1 and TRBJ2-5, with 14 bases fitting TRBD2. CDR3 size: 16 residues. The J segment lost 5 bases and the V segment lost 4 bases, leaving 9 bases of the junction unmatched. The germline gives CDR1 SQVTM, CDR2 ANQGSEA. CDR3 protein: CSVAGTSGSTGETQYF. The CDR3 bases are TGCAGCGTTGCCGGGACTAGCGGGAGCACAGGCGAGACCCAGTACTTC.

CDR3: CASSLGLAVTYEQYF. CDR3 bases: TGTGCCAGCAGCCTTGGACTAGCGGTAACCTACGAGCAGTACTTC. The V gene is TRBV7-2, the J gene TRBJ2-7; TRBD2 matches at 10 bases. V shed 5 bases, J shed 2 bases, and the junction held 6 bases outside the gene matches. The germline CDR1 and CDR2 sequences are SGHTA and FQGNSA. The CDR3 runs to 15 residues. Full variable domain (outside the CDR3, taken from reference TRBV7-2 and TRBJ2-7): GAGVSQSPSNKVTEKGKDVELRCDPISGHTALYWYRQSLGQGLEFLIYFQGNSAPDKSGLPSDRFSAERTGGSVSTLTIQRTQQEDSAVYLCASSLGLAVTYEQYFGPGTRLTVT.

The gene calls are TRBV19 and TRBJ2-3, with D hard to call. The CDR3 sequence is 13 residues long. Trimming took 7 bases from V and 5 from J, leaving 13 bases between them. Germline V gene lookup returns CDR1 LNHDA and CDR2 SQIVND (reference sequence). Here the CDR3 reads CASNSGREDTQYF. The DNA for the CDR3 is TGTGCCAGTAATTCCGGCCGTGAAGATACGCAGTATTTT.